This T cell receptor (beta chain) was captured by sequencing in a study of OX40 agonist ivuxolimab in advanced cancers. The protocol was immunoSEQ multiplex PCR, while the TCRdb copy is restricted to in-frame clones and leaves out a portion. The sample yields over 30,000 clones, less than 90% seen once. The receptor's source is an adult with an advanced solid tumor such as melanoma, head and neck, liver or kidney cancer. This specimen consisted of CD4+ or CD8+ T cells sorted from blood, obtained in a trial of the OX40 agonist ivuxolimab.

The CDR3 region has the DNA TGTGCCAGCAGCGCCGCTGTTAGGGAGGGACGCACAGATACGCAGTATTTT. As protein: CASSAAVREGRTDTQYF. The chain couples TRBV5-6 to TRBJ2-3; 7 nucleotides match TRBD2. V lost 4 bases and J lost 1; bases outside the gene matches: 12. The length of the CDR3 is 17 residues. Germline assignment: CDR1 SGHDT and CDR2 YYEEEE. Supplemented by reference TRBV5-6 and TRBJ2-3, the full variable domain reads DAGVTQSPTHLIKTRGQQVTLRCSPKSGHDTVSWYQQALGQGPQFIFQYYEEEERQRGNFPDRFSGHQFPNYSSELNVNALLLGDSALYLCASSAAVREGRTDTQYFGPGTRLTVL.